These 8 T cell receptor beta chains were all obtained from the same sample, sequenced in a study of blood T cell repertoires in COVID-19. Libraries were prepared by immunoSEQ multiplex PCR; TCRdb keeps only in-frame clonotypes and omits some of them. Of 130,000 or so clones in the sample, about 72% were seen once. Source material: peripheral blood. All receptors derive from a woman aged 70-85 years with acute or convalescent COVID-19.

This clone was seen more than once but under ten times. The J gene is TRBJ2-4, the V gene TRBV28; D is ambiguous. CDR3 length: 12 residues. Germline V gene sequence: CDR1 MDHEN, CDR2 SYDVKM. Trimming left V 4 bases short and J 11 bases short, with 12 bases between. The CDR3 DNA follows: TGTGCCAGCAGTTCCCCCACATACGTTCAGTACTTC. This gives the protein CASSSPTYVQYF.

The V and J genes are TRBV5-1 and TRBJ2-2, with D perhaps TRBD2 (7 bases). The V and J ends lost 6 bases and 5 bases respectively, with 20 bases between them. The CDR3 runs to 16 residues. Looked up from germline, CDR1 is SGHRS and CDR2 is YFSETQ. CDR3 in DNA: TGCGCCAGCACCCTGACAGGACTAGAAGGGACCGGGGAGCTGTTTTTT. Protein: CASTLTGLEGTGELFF. Using reference TRBV5-1 and TRBJ2-2 for the parts outside the CDR3, the full variable domain is KAGVTQTPRYLIKTRGQQVTLSCSPISGHRSVSWYQQTPGQGLQFLFEYFSETQRNKGNFPGRFSGRQFSNSRSEMNVSTLELGDSALYLCASTLTGLEGTGELFFGEGSRLTVL.

The gene calls are TRBV12-3 or TRBV12-4 and TRBJ1-1; no clear D. The CDR3 totals 13 residues. Trimming shortened V by 6 bases and J by 1 base, and 9 bases separated the two germline ends. CDR3 region: CASSYLTNTEAFF. The DNA for the CDR3 is TGTGCCAGCAGCTACTTAACGAACACTGAAGCTTTCTTT.

The gene calls are TRBV7-2 and TRBJ2-1; 16 positions match TRBD2. The CDR3 extends over 18 amino acids. J gave up 1 base and V 5 bases, and 5 bases lay outside the gene matches. CDR1 SGHTA and CDR2 FQGNSA come from the germline V gene. This CDR3 reads CASSLGLAGGLSYNEQFF. The CDR3 DNA reads as TGTGCCAGCAGCCTGGGACTAGCGGGGGGGCTGTCCTACAATGAGCAGTTCTTC.

The genes are TRBV3-1 (or the pseudogene TRBV3-2) and TRBJ1-2, with TRBD1 matching 7 bases. Germline V gene lookup returns CDR1 LGHDT and CDR2 YNNKEL (reference sequence). The CDR3 has 18 amino acids. V lost 1 base to trimming and J lost 0 bases; unmatched junction nucleotides: 11. The CDR3 DNA reads as TGTGCCAGCAGCCAAGCCCGACAGGGCGACCGTTCTAACTATGGCTACACCTTC. It yields the protein CASSQARQGDRSNYGYTF.

J is TRBJ2-3 and V is TRBV10-3, with 8 bases aligning to TRBD2. This CDR3 region has 16 residues. Germline-derived CDR1 and CDR2 are ENHRY and SYGVKD. Trimming removed 3 bases from V and 2 bases from J; junction bases left unmatched: 7. The CDR3 coding sequence is TGTGCCATCAGTGATTCGGCTAGCGGGTACACAGATACGCAGTATTTT. This sequence encodes CAISDSASGYTDTQYF.

This clone was recorded a few times. J is TRBJ2-1 and V is TRBV27; 8 bases match TRBD1. Germline-derived CDR1 and CDR2 are MNHEY and SMNVEV (reference sequence). J gave up 4 bases and V 7 bases, and 3 bases lay outside the gene matches. CDR3 length equals 13 residues. CDR3 loop: CASKDRVYNEQFF. The CDR3 bases are TGTGCCAGCAAGGACAGGGTGTACAATGAGCAGTTCTTC.

In this sample, this clone turned up a few times. The chain carries TRBV14 and TRBJ1-2; maybe TRBD1 (6 bases). Trimming removed 5 bases from V and 9 bases from J, with 13 bases in between. The CDR3 covers 12 residues. Germline V gene data show CDR1 as SGHDN and CDR2 as FVKESK. CDR3 coding DNA: TGTGCCAGCAGCTACAGGGAGTTAAGCTACACCTTC. It translates to CASSYRELSYTF.